These 11 T cell receptor beta chains were sequenced from one sample in a study of blood T cell repertoires in COVID-19. Method: immunoSEQ multiplex PCR; TCRdb's copy keeps in-frame clones and lacks some. Of approximately 100,000 clones listed, about three quarters were seen once; the top ten hold about 4.5%. The sequenced material came from peripheral blood. The source of these receptors is a human donor in a cohort sampled during active or convalescent COVID-19.

For the CDR3, the DNA is TGTGCCAGCAGTAGGACAAAAAACTACGAGCAGTACTTC. Translated, it gives CASSRTKNYEQYF. The chain recombines TRBV6-5 with TRBJ2-7; possibly TRBD1 for D (5 bases). Germline loops: CDR1 MNHEY, CDR2 SVGAGI. Trimming removed 5 bases from V and 3 bases from J, with 11 bases in between. This CDR3 is 13 amino acids long.

This rearrangement joins TRBV5-6 to TRBJ1-2; D might be TRBD1 (5 bases). The V end was cut by 3 bases, the J end by 4 bases, with 10 bases between. The CDR3 contains 13 residues. Per the germline V gene, CDR1 is SGHDT and CDR2 is YYEEEE. CDR3 bases: TGTGCCAGCAGCTCCCGACAGCTCTATGGCTACACCTTC. Its translation: CASSSRQLYGYTF.

This clone has only one observation. The rearrangement uses TRBV5-1 and TRBJ2-2, with D uncertain. This CDR3 contains 15 residues. Germline CDR1 and CDR2: SGHRS and YFSETQ. Trimming pared 1 base from V and 4 bases from J, leaving 11 bases between. In DNA, the CDR3 is TGCGCCAGCAGCTTGTTACATATTTCCACCGGGGAGCTGTTTTTT. Translation gives CASSLLHISTGELFF. The full variable domain, with the rest looked up from reference TRBV5-1 and TRBJ2-2, is KAGVTQTPRYLIKTRGQQVTLSCSPISGHRSVSWYQQTPGQGLQFLFEYFSETQRNKGNFPGRFSGRQFSNSRSEMNVSTLELGDSALYLCASSLLHISTGELFFGEGSRLTVL.

The chain joins TRBV19 to TRBJ2-2; D is possibly TRBD1 (5 bases). Germline CDR1 reads LNHDA; CDR2 reads SQIVND (reference sequence). The CDR3 totals 16 residues. Between the trimmed V and J ends, which lost 3 bases and 6 bases, there was a span of 17 bases. The CDR3 spells CASSIGLAGFAGELFF. The CDR3 DNA follows: TGTGCCAGTAGTATTGGTCTGGCAGGGTTTGCCGGGGAGCTGTTTTTT.

In its sample, this clone was seen once. The rearrangement uses TRBV3-1 (or the pseudogene TRBV3-2) and TRBJ2-1, with D perhaps TRBD1 (6 bases). Trimming took 0 bases from V and 0 from J, leaving 30 bases between them. The CDR3 is 23 residues long. Germline-derived CDR1 and CDR2 are LGHDT and YNNKEL (reference sequence). The CDR3 sequence is CASSQDFVGGALGATSSYNEQFF. CDR3 nucleotide sequence: TGTGCCAGCAGCCAAGATTTCGTAGGGGGAGCCCTAGGGGCTACAAGCTCCTACAATGAGCAGTTCTTC.

The chain recombines TRBV10-3 with TRBJ2-1; TRBD1 agrees at 11 bases. Trimming at V came to 5 bases and at J to 6 bases, leaving 6 bases not matched to a gene. CDR3 length equals 15 residues. Looked up from germline, CDR1 is ENHRY and CDR2 is SYGVKD. DNA of the CDR3: TGTGCCATCAGTACCCGGGACAGGGGGAGCAATGAGCAGTTCTTC. Protein sequence: CAISTRDRGSNEQFF.

This chain links TRBV29-1 with TRBJ1-1, with 8 positions matching TRBD1. This CDR3 is 15 amino acids long. The germline V gene encodes CDR1 SQVTM and CDR2 ANQGSEA. J was trimmed by 5 bases and V by 5 bases; bases with no gene match: 13. CDR3 nucleotides: TGCAGCGTTTTCGGGGGCAGGGGGCCGTTTACTGAAGCTTTCTTT. This codes for CSVFGGRGPFTEAFF.

The chain uses TRBV20-1 and TRBJ2-1, with D perhaps TRBD1 (5 bases). Trimming left V 3 bases short and J 7 bases short, with 28 bases between. The CDR3 runs to 18 residues. CDR1 and CDR2 from the germline V gene are DFQATT and SNEGSKA (reference sequence). CDR3: CSASFRGSTIGARNEQFF. The CDR3 DNA reads TGCAGTGCTAGTTTCCGAGGATCTACGATAGGGGCGAGGAATGAGCAGTTCTTC.

The rearrangement joins TRBV28 to TRBJ1-1, with 12 positions matching TRBD1. This CDR3 spans 16 amino acids. The trim removed 4 bases at V and 11 bases at J, leaving 14 bases unmatched. Looked up from germline, CDR1 is MDHEN and CDR2 is SYDVKM. CDR3 protein: CASSSPGTGGFRSAFF. In DNA form, the CDR3 reads TGTGCCAGCAGTTCCCCCGGGACAGGGGGCTTCCGCTCGGCTTTCTTT.

The chain carries TRBV19 and TRBJ2-3; D may be TRBD2 (6 bases). Trimming took 6 bases from V and 1 from J, leaving 11 bases between them. Germline V CDR1 and CDR2: LNHDA, SQIVND (reference sequence). The CDR3 length is 14 residues. CDR3 coding DNA: TGTGCCAGTAGAAGTTGGGAGGGCACAGATACGCAGTATTTT. As protein: CASRSWEGTDTQYF.

V gene TRBV7-2 combines with J gene TRBJ2-1; D is possibly TRBD1 (5 bases). Trimming took off 0 bases at V and 2 bases at J, with 8 bases between the two ends. Germline lookup yields CDR1 SGHTA and CDR2 FQGNSA. The CDR3 runs to 15 residues. CDR3 bases: TGTGCCAGCAGCTTAGCGCAGGGCACCTACAATGAGCAGTTCTTC. Protein product: CASSLAQGTYNEQFF.